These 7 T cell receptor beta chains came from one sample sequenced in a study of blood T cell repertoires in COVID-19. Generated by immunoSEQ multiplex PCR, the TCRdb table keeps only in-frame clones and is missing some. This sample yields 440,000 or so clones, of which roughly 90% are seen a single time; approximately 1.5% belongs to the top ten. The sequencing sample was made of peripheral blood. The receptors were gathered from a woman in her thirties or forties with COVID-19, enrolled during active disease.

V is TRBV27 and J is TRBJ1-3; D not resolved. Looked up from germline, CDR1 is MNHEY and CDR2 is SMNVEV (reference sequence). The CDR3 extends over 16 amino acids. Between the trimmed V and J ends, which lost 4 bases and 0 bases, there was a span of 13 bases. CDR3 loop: CASSSGSWLSGNTIYF. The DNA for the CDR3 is TGTGCCAGCAGTTCAGGTTCATGGCTCTCTGGAAACACCATATATTTT.

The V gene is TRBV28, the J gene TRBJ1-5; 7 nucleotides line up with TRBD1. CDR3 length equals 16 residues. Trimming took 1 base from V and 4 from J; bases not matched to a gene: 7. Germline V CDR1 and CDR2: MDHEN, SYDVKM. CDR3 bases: TGTGCCAGCAGTTTATCTGGCAGGGGGAGTAATCAGCCCCAGCATTTT. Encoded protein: CASSLSGRGSNQPQHF.

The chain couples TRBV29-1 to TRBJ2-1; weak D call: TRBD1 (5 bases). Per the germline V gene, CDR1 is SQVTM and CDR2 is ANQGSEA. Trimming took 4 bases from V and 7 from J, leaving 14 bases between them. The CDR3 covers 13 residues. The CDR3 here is CSVVGGAMNEQFF. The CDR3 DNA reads TGCAGCGTTGTAGGTGGGGCTATGAATGAGCAGTTCTTC.

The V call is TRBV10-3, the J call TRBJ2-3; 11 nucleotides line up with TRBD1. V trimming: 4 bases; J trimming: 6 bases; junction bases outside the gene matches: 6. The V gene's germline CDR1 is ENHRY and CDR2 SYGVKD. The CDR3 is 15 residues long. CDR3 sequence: CAISGDRGVSDTQYF. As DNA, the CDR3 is TGTGCCATCAGTGGGGACAGGGGGGTCAGCGATACGCAGTATTTT.

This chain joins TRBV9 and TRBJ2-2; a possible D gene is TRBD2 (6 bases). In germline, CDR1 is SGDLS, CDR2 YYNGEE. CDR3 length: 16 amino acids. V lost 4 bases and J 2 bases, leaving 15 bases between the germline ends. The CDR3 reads CASSPRGGHNTGELFF. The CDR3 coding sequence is TGTGCCAGCAGCCCTAGGGGAGGCCATAACACCGGGGAGCTGTTTTTT.

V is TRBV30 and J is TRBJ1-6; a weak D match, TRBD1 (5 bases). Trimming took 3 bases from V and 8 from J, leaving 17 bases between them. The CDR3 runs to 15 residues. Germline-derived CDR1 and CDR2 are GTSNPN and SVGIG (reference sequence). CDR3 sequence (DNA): TGTGCCTGGAGCCTGGGGGGGGGATCTGATTCACCCCTCCACTTT. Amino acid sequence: CAWSLGGGSDSPLHF.

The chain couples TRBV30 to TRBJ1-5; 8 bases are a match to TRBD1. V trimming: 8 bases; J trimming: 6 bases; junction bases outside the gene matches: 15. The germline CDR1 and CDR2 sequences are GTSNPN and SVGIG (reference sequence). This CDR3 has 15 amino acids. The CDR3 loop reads CAATDLMDRAQPQHF. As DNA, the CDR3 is TGTGCCGCCACCGACCTCATGGACAGGGCTCAGCCCCAGCATTTT.